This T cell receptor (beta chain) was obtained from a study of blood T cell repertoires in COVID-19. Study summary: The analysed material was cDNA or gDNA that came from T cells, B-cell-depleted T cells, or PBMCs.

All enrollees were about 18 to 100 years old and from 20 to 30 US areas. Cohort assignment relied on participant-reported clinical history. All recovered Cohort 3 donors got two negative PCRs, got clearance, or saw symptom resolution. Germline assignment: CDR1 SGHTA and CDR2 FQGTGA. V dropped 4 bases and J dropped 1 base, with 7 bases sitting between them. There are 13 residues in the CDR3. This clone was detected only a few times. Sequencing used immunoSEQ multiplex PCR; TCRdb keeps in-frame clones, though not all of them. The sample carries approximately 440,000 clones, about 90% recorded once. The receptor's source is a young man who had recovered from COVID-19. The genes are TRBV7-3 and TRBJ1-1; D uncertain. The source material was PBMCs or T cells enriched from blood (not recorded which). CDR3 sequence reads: CASSSQPNTEAFF. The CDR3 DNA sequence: TGTGCCAGCAGCTCACAACCGAACACTGAAGCTTTCTTT.